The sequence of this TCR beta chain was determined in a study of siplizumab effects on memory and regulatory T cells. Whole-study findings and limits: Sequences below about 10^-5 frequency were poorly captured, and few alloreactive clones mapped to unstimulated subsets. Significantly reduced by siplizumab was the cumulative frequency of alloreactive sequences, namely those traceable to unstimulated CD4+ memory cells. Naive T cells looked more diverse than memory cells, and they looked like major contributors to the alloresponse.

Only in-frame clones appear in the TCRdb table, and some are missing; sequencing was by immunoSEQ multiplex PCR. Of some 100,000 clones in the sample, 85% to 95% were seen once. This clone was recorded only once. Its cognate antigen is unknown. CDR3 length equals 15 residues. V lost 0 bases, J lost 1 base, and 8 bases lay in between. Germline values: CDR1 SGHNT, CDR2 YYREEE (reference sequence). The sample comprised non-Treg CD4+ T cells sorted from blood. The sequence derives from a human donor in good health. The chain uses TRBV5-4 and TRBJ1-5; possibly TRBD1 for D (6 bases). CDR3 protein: CASSLGQGSNQPQHF. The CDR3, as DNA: TGTGCCAGCAGCTTGGGGCAGGGGAGCAATCAGCCCCAGCATTTT.